The 10 T cell receptor beta chains in this list originate from one sample, sequenced in a study of T cells in Graves' hyperthyroidism and ophthalmopathy. RNA transcripts yielded amplified TCR beta CDR3 regions. RT-PCR in the first round (using the HTBI primer set) targeted the TCR CDR3. In TCRdb, the multiplex PCR reads were re-called with MiXCR into one record per CDR3 protein. The table records over 550,000 distinct CDR3 sequences, 16% of them present only once. The specimen sequenced was blood. The receptors were gathered from a woman under 30 with Graves' hyperthyroidism.

In its sample, this clonotype was seen a few times. V gene TRBV15 combines with J gene TRBJ1-3; D remains unclear. The V gene's germline CDR1 is LNHNV and CDR2 YYDKDF (reference sequence). The CDR3 spans 15 residues. V dropped 3 bases and J dropped 3 bases, with 12 bases sitting between them. The CDR3 sequence: CATSRARRGGNTIYF. Here the CDR3 DNA reads TGTGCCACCAGCAGGGCCCGTCGTGGTGGAAACACCATATATTTT.

This clonotype was recorded many times. The V and J genes are TRBV20-1 and TRBJ2-3; maybe TRBD1 (5 bases). Per germline, CDR1 DFQATT and CDR2 SNEGSKA (reference sequence). The CDR3 runs to 15 residues. Trimming shortened V by 2 bases and J by 6 bases, and 18 bases separated the two germline ends. This chain's CDR3 is CSARLGALTGDTQYF. CDR3 nucleotide sequence: TGCAGTGCTAGACTAGGGGCCCTTACTGGGGATACGCAGTATTTT.

Of note for this clonotype: This clone may be a read error of a much larger clone one base away. The CDR3 DNA sequence: TGTGCCAGCAGCTCGACACAGGTACCCCAGCATTTT. Residues: CASSSTQVPQHF. The rearrangement links TRBV7-2 to TRBJ1-5; maybe TRBD1 (5 bases). With 4 bases removed from V and 10 bases from J, the gap between germline ends came to 11 bases. The CDR3 covers 12 residues. CDR1 and CDR2 (germline): SGHTA, FQGNSA.

This clonotype was recorded at least ten times. The genes are TRBV20-1 and TRBJ2-7, with 7 bases matching TRBD2. CDR1 and CDR2 from the germline V gene are DFQATT and SNEGSKA (reference sequence). The V and J ends lost 6 bases and 0 bases, in that order; junction bases with no gene match: 5. This CDR3 has 13 amino acids. CDR3 sequence (DNA): TGCAGTGCCGGGGACTATAACTCCTACGAGCAGTACTTC. Translating it yields CSAGDYNSYEQYF.

The sample holds many counts of this clonotype. CDR3 amino acids: CASSLVASGSTDTQYF. The CDR3 region has the DNA TGTGCCAGCAGCTTAGTGGCTAGCGGTAGCACAGATACGCAGTATTTT. The V call is TRBV11-2, the J call TRBJ2-3; 7 bases agree with TRBD2. Germline V gene lookup returns CDR1 SGHAT and CDR2 FQNNGV. The ends lost 1 base at V and 0 bases at J; junction bases unmatched: 4. This CDR3 comprises 16 residues.

The chain links TRBV7-2 to TRBJ2-2; 7 bases match TRBD1. V lost 5 bases and J lost 6; bases outside the gene matches: 9. The CDR3 is made up of 15 amino acids. CDR1 is SGHTA, CDR2 FQGNSA, per germline. CDR3 sequence reads: CASSPDRDRPGELFF. The DNA for the CDR3 is TGTGCCAGCAGCCCCGACAGGGATCGTCCCGGGGAGCTGTTTTTT.

V is TRBV10-3 and J is TRBJ2-1, with 12 nucleotides matching TRBD2. The CDR3 has 15 residues. The junction had 4 bases not matched to a gene; V was cut back by 6 bases and J by 4 bases. From germline, CDR1 is ENHRY and CDR2 SYGVKD. The CDR3 DNA sequence: TGTGCCATCAGGAGGACTAGCGGGGAATACAATGAGCAGTTCTTC. Its translation: CAIRRTSGEYNEQFF.

This clonotype has more than one count but fewer than ten. The chain is built from TRBV12-3 or TRBV12-4 and TRBJ1-2; 9 bases fit TRBD1. CDR3 length: 14 residues. Trimming took 6 bases from V and 6 from J; bases not matched to a gene: 8. The CDR3 sequence: CASRPQGAIDGYTF. CDR3 in DNA: TGTGCCAGCAGACCACAGGGGGCTATTGATGGCTACACCTTC.

This clonotype showed up many times. The chain joins TRBV2 to TRBJ2-3; 11 positions agree with TRBD2. Trimming removed 6 bases from V and 2 bases from J; junction bases left unmatched: 13. Germline-derived CDR1 and CDR2 are SNHLY and FYNNEI. The CDR3 has 18 amino acids. CDR3 region: CASSIPSRLAGITDTQYF. The CDR3 DNA reads as TGTGCCAGCAGCATCCCCTCACGACTAGCGGGAATCACAGATACGCAGTATTTT.

This clonotype appeared many times. The chain carries TRBV20-1 and TRBJ2-7; the match to TRBD2 covers 7 bases. From germline, CDR1 is DFQATT and CDR2 SNEGSKA (reference sequence). V lost 6 bases, J lost 5 bases, and 13 bases stayed unmatched. This CDR3 region has 14 residues. In nucleotides, the CDR3 is TGCAGTGCAGCCGACCCGGGAGGTGGCGACGAGCAGTACTTC. As protein: CSAADPGGGDEQYF.